These 25 T cell receptor beta chains originate from one sample sequenced in a study of patients and donors after allogeneic stem cell transplantation. TCRdb passed the RT-PCR reads through MiXCR, listing each CDR3 protein once. Of over 65,000 distinct CDR3 sequences in the sample, around 27% were seen once. Material for sequencing was blood, either unsorted or a sorted T cell fraction (not recorded which). These TCRs come from a human donor who was either an allogeneic HSCT recipient or a stem cell or donor lymphocyte infusion donor (not recorded which). It is not recorded whose cells these are; they may come from a transplant donor.

This clonotype was observed a handful of times. V usage is TRBV4-1 and J usage is TRBJ1-3; D is ambiguous. The CDR3 is 14 residues long. Per the germline V gene, CDR1 is MGHRA and CDR2 is YSYEKL. V shed 0 bases and J shed 4 bases, with 7 bases lying between them. CDR3 DNA: TGCGCCAGCAGCCAAGATCGGGCCGGAAACACCATATATTTT. This sequence encodes CASSQDRAGNTIYF.

The chain combines TRBV5-1 with TRBJ2-3, with 8 bases fitting TRBD1. This CDR3 region has 16 residues. V was pared by 4 bases and J by 3 bases, with 10 bases of the junction left unmatched. Germline CDR1 and CDR2: SGHRS and YFSETQ. Written as DNA, the CDR3 is TGCGCCAGCAGCAAACTGCCGGGACAGGTAACAGATACGCAGTATTTT. Protein product: CASSKLPGQVTDTQYF.

A few counts support this clonotype. The rearrangement links TRBV5-1 to TRBJ1-1; 10 bases line up with TRBD1. V shed 5 bases and J 7 bases; nucleotides not matched to a gene: 8. The germline V gene encodes CDR1 SGHRS and CDR2 YFSETQ. The CDR3 has 14 amino acids. This chain's CDR3 is CASRPDRGLGEAFF. CDR3 nucleotide sequence: TGCGCCAGCAGGCCCGACAGGGGGCTAGGTGAAGCTTTCTTT.

V gene TRBV5-5 combines with J gene TRBJ2-2; D is uncertain. Germline lookup yields CDR1 SGHKS and CDR2 YYEKEE (reference sequence). The CDR3 has 15 residues. With 0 bases removed from V and 3 bases from J, the gap between germline ends came to 9 bases. The CDR3 coding sequence is TGTGCCAGCAGCTTGGGTTCCACATACACCGGGGAGCTGTTTTTT. Encoded protein: CASSLGSTYTGELFF.

This clonotype was counted a few times. The chain carries TRBV20-1 and TRBJ2-1; no clear D. V was pared by 4 bases and J by 15 bases, with 22 bases between. From germline, CDR1 is DFQATT and CDR2 SNEGSKA (reference sequence). The CDR3 spans 13 residues. The chain's CDR3 is CSATPDPQQPPFF. CDR3 nucleotides: TGCAGTGCTACACCCGACCCCCAGCAACCTCCGTTCTTC.

The chain is built from TRBV2 and TRBJ2-2; tentative D call: TRBD2 (6 bases). Germline CDR1 is SNHLY and CDR2 is FYNNEI. The germline V and J ends were trimmed by 8 bases and 5 bases, with 18 bases remaining between them. This CDR3 is built from 15 residues. In DNA, the CDR3 is TGTGCCAGCCCTATCGTCGGGGCGGGAACCGGGGAGCTGTTTTTT. Translation gives CASPIVGAGTGELFF.

This clonotype was found a few times. The chain employs TRBV28 and TRBJ2-4; 7 nucleotides align to TRBD2. CDR1 and CDR2 (germline): MDHEN, SYDVKM. This CDR3 is 16 amino acids long. V lost 5 bases, J lost 8 bases, and 15 bases stayed unmatched. The CDR3 here is CASSLSRDYGPDIQYF. The DNA of the CDR3 is TGTGCCAGCAGTCTCTCCCGGGACTACGGCCCAGACATTCAGTACTTC. The full variable domain, with the rest looked up from reference TRBV28 and TRBJ2-4, is DVKVTQSSRYLVKRTGEKVFLECVQDMDHENMFWYRQDPGLGLRLIYFSYDVKMKEKGDIPEGYSVSREKKERFSLILESASTNQTSMYLCASSLSRDYGPDIQYFGAGTRLSVL.

The J gene is TRBJ1-2, the V gene TRBV2, with 7 bases identical to TRBD1. There are 12 residues in the CDR3. V dropped 7 bases and J dropped 6; count of bases not matched to a gene: 5. Germline V gene lookup returns CDR1 SNHLY and CDR2 FYNNEI. DNA of the CDR3: TGTGCCAGCAATACAGGGGCGGATGGCTACACCTTC. This encodes CASNTGADGYTF.

Comment on this clonotype: At one end, the junction sequence differs from germline, possibly due to a read error. The chain employs TRBV7-7 and TRBJ2-5, with unresolved D. The CDR3 is 11 amino acids. Germline V lookup: CDR1 SSHAT, CDR2 FNYEAQ (reference sequence). CDR3 DNA sequence: TGTGCTAGCAGCCATGGGGAGACCCAGTACTTC. This translates into CASSHGETQYF.

This clonotype occurred a few times. The V and J genes are TRBV6-2 or TRBV6-3 and TRBJ1-2; 9 bases match TRBD1. Losses at the gene ends were 1 base for V and 2 bases for J; bases not matched to a gene: 2. The CDR3 totals 15 residues. Looked up from germline, CDR1 is MNHEY and CDR2 is SVGEGT. The CDR3 reads CASSYLGTGNYGYTF. CDR3 DNA: TGTGCCAGCAGTTACTTGGGGACAGGGAACTATGGCTACACCTTC.

This rearrangement joins TRBV5-1 to TRBJ2-3; D is undetermined. Trimming took off 0 bases at V and 1 base at J, with 9 bases between the two ends. Germline loops: CDR1 SGHRS, CDR2 YFSETQ. The CDR3 spans 15 residues. Here the CDR3 reads CASSLVGQGTDTQYF. CDR3 coding DNA: TGCGCCAGCAGCTTGGTTGGGCAAGGCACAGATACGCAGTATTTT.

This clonotype came up a few times. The rearrangement links TRBV25-1 to TRBJ1-2; D unresolved. The CDR3 spans 13 residues. V dropped 5 bases and J dropped 4 bases, with 11 bases sitting between them. Germline assignment: CDR1 MGHDK and CDR2 SYGVNS. The CDR3 sequence is CASSKTATYGYTF. CDR3 coding DNA: TGTGCCAGCAGTAAAACTGCCACCTATGGCTACACCTTC.

This clonotype was observed a handful of times. The chain is built from TRBV29-1 and TRBJ1-2; a weak D match, TRBD1 (6 bases). V was trimmed by 5 bases and J by 4 bases, leaving 8 bases between them. The germline V gene encodes CDR1 SQVTM and CDR2 ANQGSEA. The CDR3 runs to 11 residues. The CDR3 DNA reads TGCAGCGTTCAGGGGCTCTATGGCTACACCTTC. This sequence encodes CSVQGLYGYTF. The whole variable domain, remainder taken from reference TRBV29-1 and TRBJ1-2, is SAVISQKPSRDICQRGTSLTIQCQVDSQVTMMFWYRQQPGQSLTLIATANQGSEATYESGFVIDKFPISRPNLTFSTLTVSNMSPEDSSIYLCSVQGLYGYTFGSGTRLTVV.

The chain has TRBV18 and TRBJ2-5, with D perhaps TRBD1 or TRBD2 (5 bases each). With 4 bases removed from V and 5 bases from J, the gap between germline ends came to 20 bases. CDR3 length equals 16 residues. Germline V lookup: CDR1 KGHSH, CDR2 LQKENI. The CDR3 protein is CASSLPGPRSGETQYF. CDR3 bases: TGTGCCAGCTCACTCCCGGGACCCCGAAGTGGGGAGACCCAGTACTTC.

This clonotype was detected a few times. This chain uses TRBV6-2 or TRBV6-3 with TRBJ2-1, with D possibly being TRBD2 (5 bases). The germline gives CDR1 MNHEY, CDR2 SVGEGT. V lost 5 bases, J lost 1 base, and 21 bases lay in between. CDR3 size: 18 residues. In DNA, the CDR3 is TGTGCCAGCAGTAGCCTCCGAGGGAGCGGCCCGTCCTACAATGAGCAGTTCTTC. This translates into CASSSLRGSGPSYNEQFF.

The chain employs TRBV15 and TRBJ2-1, with D unclear. The CDR3 runs 11 residues. The germline CDR1 and CDR2 sequences are LNHNV and YYDKDF (reference sequence). V dropped 1 base and J dropped 12 bases, with 7 bases sitting between them. CDR3 DNA sequence: TGTGCCACCAGCAGAGTAGGTGGGCAGTTCTTC. It is translated as CATSRVGGQFF.

CDR3 DNA sequence: TGCAGTGCTGGGGCCCCGAAACAGCCCCAGCATTTT. Protein: CSAGAPKQPQHF. This sequence joins TRBV20-1 and TRBJ1-5; D is possibly TRBD1 (5 bases). This CDR3 has 12 residues. In germline, CDR1 is DFQATT, CDR2 SNEGSKA (reference sequence). V lost 5 bases and J 7 bases, leaving 12 bases between the germline ends.

This clonotype was detected a few times. The chain has TRBV2 and TRBJ1-5, with D unresolved. Germline V gene data show CDR1 as SNHLY and CDR2 as FYNNEI. This CDR3 comprises 15 residues. Trimming shortened V by 2 bases and J by 2 bases, and 10 bases separated the two germline ends. This chain's CDR3 is CASSEILRGNQPQHF. The CDR3 coding sequence is TGTGCCAGCAGTGAAATCCTTAGGGGCAATCAGCCCCAGCATTTT.

The chain is built from TRBV27 and TRBJ2-1; possibly TRBD2 for D (5 bases). The germline CDR1 and CDR2 sequences are MNHEY and SMNVEV (reference sequence). CDR3 size: 14 residues. The V end lost 7 bases, the J end lost 4 bases, and 14 bases lay between the germline ends. CDR3 residues: CASKMGEAYNEQFF. In nucleotides, the CDR3 is TGTGCCAGCAAGATGGGAGAGGCTTACAATGAGCAGTTCTTC.

The chain combines TRBV5-4 with TRBJ2-2; maybe TRBD2 (5 bases). This CDR3 contains 15 residues. Germline V lookup: CDR1 SGHNT, CDR2 YYREEE (reference sequence). Trimming removed 0 bases from V and 4 bases from J, with 10 bases in between. The CDR3 protein is CASSLGGPGTGELFF. CDR3 DNA sequence: TGTGCCAGCAGCTTGGGAGGGCCGGGCACCGGGGAGCTGTTTTTT.

This clonotype was observed a handful of times. This sequence joins TRBV9 and TRBJ2-4; D is perhaps TRBD1 (5 bases). Germline CDR1 SGDLS, CDR2 YYNGEE. Trimming took 0 bases from V and 9 from J, leaving 10 bases between them. The CDR3 is 13 amino acids. CDR3 in amino acids: CASSVVGVGIQYF. CDR3 nucleotides: TGTGCCAGCAGCGTAGTAGGGGTTGGCATTCAGTACTTC.

This chain connects TRBV9 to TRBJ1-2; TRBD1 matches 7 bases. The CDR3 totals 15 residues. V shed 3 bases and J 4 bases; nucleotides not matched to a gene: 9. Germline CDR1 and CDR2: SGDLS and YYNGEE. CDR3 in DNA: TGTGCCAGCAGCGCAACAGAGGACAGGAGCTATGGCTACACCTTC. Its protein product is CASSATEDRSYGYTF.

This clonotype was seen a few times. The V gene is TRBV7-9, the J gene TRBJ1-3, with D possibly being TRBD1 (5 bases). The CDR3 contains 18 residues. Germline V gene sequence: CDR1 SEHNR, CDR2 FQNEAQ (reference sequence). The V end was cut by 2 bases, the J end by 0 bases, with 17 bases between. The CDR3, as DNA: TGTGCCAGCAGCTTATCAGGCTCGCTCAGGGTCTCTGGAAACACCATATATTTT. Translation: CASSLSGSLRVSGNTIYF.

This clonotype was counted only a few times. This chain connects TRBV9 to TRBJ2-5, with unresolved D. The CDR3 is 14 amino acids. Trimming took 4 bases from V and 2 from J, leaving 12 bases between them. Germline-derived CDR1 and CDR2 are SGDLS and YYNGEE. As DNA, the CDR3 is TGTGCCAGCAGCCCCTCGGGTAGTCAAGAGACCCAGTACTTC. It yields the protein CASSPSGSQETQYF.

This chain connects TRBV24-1 to TRBJ2-7; the match to TRBD1 covers 7 bases. J gave up 5 bases and V 5 bases, and 5 bases lay outside the gene matches. This CDR3 is built from 13 residues. Looked up from germline, CDR1 is KGHDR and CDR2 is SFDVKD. DNA for the CDR3: TGTGCCACCAGTGCACAGGGGAAGGACGAGCAGTACTTC. Translated: CATSAQGKDEQYF.